A single sample gave rise to the 9 T cell receptor beta chains below, sequenced in a study of Ad26.COV2.S vaccination and SARS-CoV-2 variants. Noted treatment: some 20 received Ad26.COV2.S at low or high dose, single or two shots; 5 received placebo; per-sample allocation not given. Specimen acquisition occurred on day 63 following the initial vaccine or placebo injection. The table came from immunoSEQ multiplex PCR; TCRdb's copy has only in-frame clones and leaves some out. The profile shows some 500,000 clones, roughly nine tenths of them singletons. This sample comprised peripheral blood, obtained in a trial of Ad26.COV2.S vaccine versus placebo. The source is a person between 18 and 59 years old who received the Ad26.COV2.S COVID-19 vaccine or a placebo.

The chain employs TRBV5-6 and TRBJ2-5, with TRBD1 as a possible D gene (5 bases). Per the germline V gene, CDR1 is SGHDT and CDR2 is YYEEEE. The CDR3 runs to 13 residues. The V end lost 4 bases, the J end lost 2 bases, and 9 bases lay between the germline ends. In nucleotides, the CDR3 is TGTGCCAGCAGCCATCAGGGTCAAGAGACCCAGTACTTC. Its translation: CASSHQGQETQYF.

The chain combines TRBV12-3 or TRBV12-4 with TRBJ1-2; 9 bases are a match to TRBD1. After removal of 6 bases from V and 6 bases from J, the junction contained 2 bases not matched to a gene. The CDR3 sequence is 12 residues long. CDR3 region: CASRRTGDGYTF. The CDR3 DNA reads TGTGCCAGCAGGCGGACAGGGGATGGCTACACCTTC.

The chain combines TRBV5-1 with TRBJ2-1; 8 bases line up with TRBD2. Germline V gives CDR1 SGHRS, CDR2 YFSETQ. Trimming at V came to 4 bases and at J to 4 bases, leaving 10 bases not matched to a gene. The CDR3 is 16 amino acids. CDR3 protein: CASSRSPSGPYNEQFF. For the CDR3, the DNA is TGCGCCAGCAGCAGATCCCCTAGCGGGCCGTACAATGAGCAGTTCTTC.

This sequence joins TRBV19 and TRBJ1-5; TRBD1 aligns across 8 bases. From germline, CDR1 is LNHDA and CDR2 SQIVND (reference sequence). This CDR3 has 16 residues. Germline trimming cut 5 bases from V and 6 bases from J; bases unmatched to any gene: 12. The CDR3 DNA reads TGTGCCAGTAGTGTCCCCCAGGGGGCAGGGACTCAGCCCCAGCATTTT. It yields the protein CASSVPQGAGTQPQHF.

The V call is TRBV9, the J call TRBJ1-1; no firm D call. This CDR3 region has 15 residues. Germline-derived CDR1 and CDR2 are SGDLS and YYNGEE. V gave up 3 bases and J gave up 1 base, with 13 bases separating them. In nucleotides, the CDR3 is TGTGCCAGCAGCGAACTCCCAGCCCCGAACACTGAAGCTTTCTTT. This gives the protein CASSELPAPNTEAFF.

The chain links TRBV7-2 to TRBJ2-1; D is possibly TRBD2 (5 bases). Trimming took 3 bases from V and 9 from J, leaving 9 bases between them. Germline V gene sequence: CDR1 SGHTA, CDR2 FQGNSA. There are 12 residues in the CDR3. The CDR3 sequence: CASSFRRIEQFF. CDR3 DNA sequence: TGTGCCAGCAGCTTTAGGAGGATTGAGCAGTTCTTC.

As to this clone: Sequence at one end of the junction differs from germline and may be a read error. This rearrangement joins TRBV6-1 to TRBJ2-5; D unclear. This CDR3 is built from 11 residues. Germline loops: CDR1 MNHNS, CDR2 SASEGT. The CDR3 region is CASSDQETQYF. Here the CDR3 DNA reads TGTGCCAGCAGTGACCAGGAGACCCAGTACTTC.

In its sample, this clone was seen a few times. This chain uses TRBV7-9 with TRBJ1-2; the D gene is possibly TRBD1 (5 bases). Trimming shortened V by 3 bases and J by 4 bases, and 9 bases separated the two germline ends. This CDR3 has 13 residues. Per the germline V gene, CDR1 is SEHNR and CDR2 is FQNEAQ (reference sequence). CDR3 bases: TGTGCCAGCAGCTTTCGGGACGGCTATGGCTACACCTTC. It is translated as CASSFRDGYGYTF. The variable domain in full, with the rest retrieved from reference TRBV7-9 and TRBJ1-2, is DTGVSQNPRHKITKRGQNVTFRCDPISEHNRLYWYRQTLGQGPEFLTYFQNEAQLEKSRLLSDRFSAERPKGSFSTLEIQRTEQGDSAMYLCASSFRDGYGYTFGSGTRLTVV.

V is TRBV4-2 and J is TRBJ1-4; TRBD1 might be the D (6 bases). The CDR3 sequence is 15 residues long. The V and J ends lost 1 base and 8 bases respectively, with 14 bases between them. CDR1 LGHNA and CDR2 YNFKEQ come from the germline V gene. The CDR3 here is CASSQVGGLREKLFF. The CDR3 nucleotides are TGTGCCAGCAGCCAAGTGGGGGGGCTGAGAGAAAAACTGTTTTTT.